Listed below are T cell receptor beta chains from one sample, sequenced in a study of Graves' ophthalmopathy and Graves' hyperthyroidism. TCRdb re-analysed the multiplex PCR reads in MiXCR, keeping a single row per CDR3 protein. Counted here are around 1.1 million distinct CDR3 sequences, roughly two fifths occurring once; the ten biggest clones make up over 8.5%. The specimen sequenced was peripheral blood or thyroid tissue (not recorded which). The receptor source for this set is an adult man with Graves' hyperthyroidism. The conserved cysteine and the conserved F or W are not part of the CDR3 here. The order of the fields is V gene, CDR3 protein.

>TRBV7-6
ASSLVIGELF
>TRBV7-2
ASSPVFQYQETQY
>TRBV5-1
ASSLEGAYTEAF
>TRBV20-1
SAREWGFYEQY
>TRBV14
ASSHIQGGAYEQY
>TRBV29-1
SVEDGLGYT
>TRBV6-2/TRBV6-3
ASRRTGNNQPQH
>TRBV19
ASSNSPLSYNEQF
>TRBV7-9
ASSRGQNEKLF
>TRBV9
ASSSSTANEKLF
>TRBV2
AGTAGSQETQY
>TRBV29-1
SVERGREGKKLF
>TRBV10-3
ASSDLTSGGYNQPQH
>TRBV7-9
ASSLGGLGGYT
>TRBV7-2
ASSSSPGQGAEQY
>TRBV29-1
SVGSRDGHYGYT
>TRBV6-2/TRBV6-3
ASSYSDRTHNEQF
>TRBV2
ASSANEIQGTQY
>TRBV7-9
ASSPPSGYT
>TRBV6-5
ASSPQTLRSYEQY
>TRBV2
ASSVGDRPDGLSGANVLT
>TRBV7-3
ASSLLLGPGELF
>TRBV19
ATYRRDTFNYGYT
>TRBV2
ASTSGTGLYTIY
>TRBV12-3/TRBV12-4
ASSPGINYGYT
>TRBV5-1
ASSLVVGSSSGANVLT
>TRBV7-2
ASSRLLGNEQY
>TRBV10-3
AISTEEGYGYT
>TRBV2
ARASGRARTGELF
>TRBV10-3
AISGSGAQSSGANVLT
>TRBV10-2
ASSASSTGSYEQY
>TRBV29-1
SARRTSGEQEETQY
>TRBV24-1
ATSDPGAAWGYT
>TRBV7-9
ASSSSGSPNTEAF
>TRBV19
ASREDRDSYEQY
>TRBV20-1
SAPDRANTEAF
>TRBV7-2
ASSLGGQGGYEQY
>TRBV12-3/TRBV12-4
ASTYGTEDQPQH
>TRBV29-1
SGRQGRGGELF